These 13 T cell receptor beta chains share one sample of origin, sequenced in a study of early T cells in non-severe SARS-CoV-2 infection. TCRdb fed the 5' RACE reads into MiXCR, producing one record per CDR3 protein. The table has about 83,000 distinct CDR3 sequences, 8% to 13% seen once. The sequencing used whole blood, collected at baseline. The receptors come from an adult who was a healthcare worker with PCR-confirmed SARS-CoV-2 infection or an uninfected control (not recorded which).

The chain links TRBV18 to TRBJ2-2; TRBD1 matches 9 bases. CDR1 is KGHSH and CDR2 is LQKENI in the germline V gene. This CDR3 has 16 amino acids. The V gene end was trimmed by 5 bases and the J gene end by 7 bases; junction bases not matched to a gene: 11. The CDR3 sequence is CASSTLQGARGGELFF. CDR3 DNA: TGTGCCAGCTCAACGCTACAGGGGGCGCGCGGCGGGGAGCTGTTTTTT. The full variable domain, its missing parts supplied by reference TRBV18 and TRBJ2-2, is NAGVMQNPRHLVRRRGQEARLRCSPMKGHSHVYWYRQLPEEGLKFMVYLQKENIIDESGMPKERFSAEFPKEGPSILRIQQVVRGDSAAYFCASSTLQGARGGELFFGEGSRLTVL.

The sample holds a few counts of this clonotype. The chain couples TRBV6-5 to TRBJ2-3; D ambiguous. In germline, CDR1 is MNHEY, CDR2 SVGAGI. V was shortened by 2 bases and J by 5 bases, with 11 bases between the two germline ends. CDR3 length: 14 residues. DNA for the CDR3: TGTGCCAGCAGTTACCGAATAGCAGGAGATACGCAGTATTTT. Translation gives CASSYRIAGDTQYF.

This clonotype was detected many times. The J gene is TRBJ1-4, the V gene TRBV27; 7 nucleotides line up with TRBD1. The V gene's germline CDR1 is MNHEY and CDR2 SMNVEV (reference sequence). V lost 3 bases and J lost 4; bases outside the gene matches: 2. The CDR3 runs to 14 residues. CDR3 amino acids: CASSFRGFNEKLFF. The CDR3, as DNA: TGTGCCAGCAGTTTCAGGGGGTTTAATGAAAAACTGTTTTTT.

The chain combines TRBV5-4 with TRBJ2-3; D may be TRBD1 (6 bases). Germline CDR1 SGHNT, CDR2 YYREEE (reference sequence). The CDR3 is 14 residues long. Trimming removed 4 bases from V and 3 bases from J, with 12 bases in between. CDR3 coding DNA: TGTGCCAGCAGCCTCATACAGGGAACAGATACGCAGTATTTT. Translated: CASSLIQGTDTQYF.

This clonotype was observed many times. This sequence joins TRBV9 and TRBJ2-5, with TRBD1 matching over 7 bases. This CDR3 contains 14 residues. The V and J ends lost 3 bases and 3 bases, in that order; junction bases with no gene match: 5. Germline V gene lookup returns CDR1 SGDLS and CDR2 YYNGEE. The CDR3 region has the DNA TGTGCCAGCAGCGCTAGACAGGGTGAAGAGACCCAGTACTTC. Translation gives CASSARQGEETQYF.

This clonotype showed up many times. The gene calls are TRBV4-1 and TRBJ2-1, with TRBD2 matching over 8 bases. The CDR3 consists of 16 residues. V dropped 4 bases and J dropped 8; count of bases not matched to a gene: 13. The germline V gene encodes CDR1 MGHRA and CDR2 YSYEKL. The CDR3 reads CASSPPALAGIYEQFF. CDR3 bases: TGCGCCAGCAGCCCGCCGGCCCTAGCGGGTATCTATGAGCAGTTCTTC.

Only a few counts were recorded for this clonotype. The V gene is TRBV30, the J gene TRBJ1-4; weak D call: TRBD1 (5 bases). There are 14 residues in the CDR3. Germline assignment: CDR1 GTSNPN and CDR2 SVGIG (reference sequence). The germline V and J ends were trimmed by 0 bases and 4 bases, with 9 bases remaining between them. The CDR3 DNA reads TGTGCCTGGAGTGTACGCAGGGTTAATGAAAAACTGTTTTTT. This codes for CAWSVRRVNEKLFF.

Only a few counts were recorded for this clonotype. In DNA, the CDR3 is TGTGCCAGCAGCTTAGGGAGCGGGAGTAACAATGAGCAGTTCTTC. Residues: CASSLGSGSNNEQFF. The rearrangement joins TRBV7-6 to TRBJ2-1; TRBD2 agrees at 8 bases. The CDR3 length is 15 residues. The germline V gene encodes CDR1 SGHVS and CDR2 FNYEAQ. V shed 1 base and J 5 bases; nucleotides not matched to a gene: 4.

V and J are TRBV20-1 and TRBJ1-3, with 9 nucleotides matching TRBD1. This CDR3 has 18 amino acids. Per the germline V gene, CDR1 is DFQATT and CDR2 is SNEGSKA (reference sequence). The ends lost 3 bases at V and 3 bases at J; junction bases unmatched: 15. The chain's CDR3 is CSASPWWTQGARGNTIYF. The CDR3 region has the DNA TGCAGTGCTAGTCCGTGGTGGACACAGGGGGCTCGTGGAAACACCATATATTTT.

This clonotype has just a few counts. At one boundary the junction diverges from the germline segment, which might be a read error. The chain carries TRBV20-1 and TRBJ1-1, with no clear D. CDR3 length equals 13 residues. CDR1 and CDR2 (germline): DFQATT, SNEGSKA (reference sequence). CDR3 amino acids: CRASSGVDTEAFF. The DNA of the CDR3 is TGCAGAGCTAGTTCCGGGGTGGACACTGAAGCTTTCTTT.

The chain is built from TRBV3-1 and TRBJ2-7, with D possibly matching TRBD2 (5 bases). CDR1 and CDR2 (germline): LGHDT, YNNKEL (reference sequence). V was pared by 5 bases and J by 4 bases, with 9 bases between. The CDR3 contains 12 residues. CDR3 amino acids: CASSSGEYEQYF. Here the CDR3 DNA reads TGTGCCAGCAGCTCCGGGGAATACGAGCAGTACTTC.

This clonotype was seen a few times. V usage is TRBV7-9 and J usage is TRBJ2-7; D is perhaps TRBD1 or TRBD2 (5 bases each). This CDR3 has 14 amino acids. V was shortened by 5 bases and J by 6 bases, with 17 bases between the two germline ends. CDR1 and CDR2 (germline): SEHNR, FQNEAQ (reference sequence). The CDR3 is CASSLGAGIFEQYF. CDR3 DNA sequence: TGTGCCAGCAGCCTGGGAGCAGGGATTTTCGAGCAGTACTTC.

At least ten counts were recorded for this clonotype. The rearrangement links TRBV12-3 or TRBV12-4 to TRBJ1-4; 7 bases match TRBD1. This CDR3 region has 13 residues. V lost 6 bases, J lost 10 bases, and 8 bases stayed unmatched. In DNA, the CDR3 is TGTGCCAGCAGCGGGGCAGGGGGAGGAAAACTGTTTTTT. As protein: CASSGAGGGKLFF.